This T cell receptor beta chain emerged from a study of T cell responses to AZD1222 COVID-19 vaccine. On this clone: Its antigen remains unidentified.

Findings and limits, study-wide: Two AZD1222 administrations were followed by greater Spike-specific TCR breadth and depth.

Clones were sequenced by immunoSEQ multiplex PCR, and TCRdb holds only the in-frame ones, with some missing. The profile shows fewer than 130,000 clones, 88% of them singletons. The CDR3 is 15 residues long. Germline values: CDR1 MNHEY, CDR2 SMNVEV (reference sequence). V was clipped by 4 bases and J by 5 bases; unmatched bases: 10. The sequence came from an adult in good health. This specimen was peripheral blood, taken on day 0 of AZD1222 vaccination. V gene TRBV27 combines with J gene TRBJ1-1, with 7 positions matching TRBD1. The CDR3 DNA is TGTGCCAGCAGTTCGAGCCCGACAGGGAGAACTGAAGCTTTCTTT. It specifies CASSSSPTGRTEAFF.